The entry below describes one T cell receptor beta chain. The sample originates from a study of blood T cell repertoires in COVID-19. Background on the study: Nucleic acid was either cDNA or gDNA, and it came from T cells, B-cell-depleted T cells, or PBMCs.

Trimming cost V 7 bases and J 2 bases, with 15 bases left between them. The CDR3 loop spans 14 amino acids. Per the germline V gene, CDR1 is LGHDT and CDR2 is YNNKEL (reference sequence). Libraries were prepared by immunoSEQ multiplex PCR; TCRdb keeps only in-frame clonotypes and omits some of them. The sample records under 300,000 clones, roughly 88% being singletons. Donors in Cohort 3 who had recovered were those with two negative PCRs, healthcare professional clearance, or resolution of their symptoms. The TCR originated in a woman in her forties or fifties who had recovered from COVID-19. The rearrangement uses TRBV3-1 (or the pseudogene TRBV3-2) and TRBJ2-7; maybe TRBD2 (6 bases). Sequenced material: PBMCs or T cells enriched from blood (not recorded which). The CDR3 nucleotides read TGTGCCAGCAATTCTGGAGGGGAGGCCTACGAGCAGTACTTC. Protein product: CASNSGGEAYEQYF.